These 24 T cell receptor beta chains share one sample of origin, sequenced in a study of PD-1 blockade in classical Hodgkin lymphoma. The table came from immunoSEQ multiplex PCR; TCRdb's copy has only in-frame clones and leaves some out. The data hold approximately 17,000 clones, with less than 80% observed a single time. Every single patient, without exception, relapsed after autologous stem cell transplantation, and brentuximab vedotin exposure varied. The input for sequencing was peripheral blood mononuclear cells (PBMCs), taken before the second cycle of nivolumab. The receptors derive from a human donor with classical Hodgkin lymphoma.

The rearrangement uses TRBV5-8 and TRBJ2-7; possible D gene TRBD2, 5 bases. Trimming cost V 0 bases and J 4 bases, with 14 bases left between them. CDR1 SGHTS and CDR2 YDEGEE come from the germline V gene. The CDR3 consists of 15 residues. DNA of the CDR3: TGTGCCAGCAGCTTGGATCCGGGGTTCTCGTACGAGCAGTACTTC. This codes for CASSLDPGFSYEQYF.

The chain employs TRBV4-1 and TRBJ2-7; 11 bases match TRBD2. The CDR3 is 16 residues long. Germline values: CDR1 MGHRA, CDR2 YSYEKL. V dropped 1 base and J dropped 4; count of bases not matched to a gene: 6. The CDR3 bases are TGCGCCAGCAGCCAAGTGTTGGCTAGCGGGGGGTACGAGCAGTACTTC. It translates to CASSQVLASGGYEQYF.

This chain links TRBV5-6 with TRBJ2-5; D is ambiguous. The V end lost 2 bases, the J end lost 4 bases, and 3 bases lay between the germline ends. This CDR3 is built from 11 residues. Looked up from germline, CDR1 is SGHDT and CDR2 is YYEEEE. The CDR3 reads CASSFGETQYF. The DNA of the CDR3 is TGTGCCAGCAGCTTCGGAGAGACCCAGTACTTC.

The CDR3 bases are TGTGCCAGTAGTATGGGGCGGGATCAAGAGACCCAGTACTTC. This encodes CASSMGRDQETQYF. The rearrangement links TRBV19 to TRBJ2-5, with a tentative D call TRBD2 (6 bases). V lost 3 bases, J lost 2 bases, and 10 bases lay in between. The germline V gene has CDR1 LNHDA and CDR2 SQIVND (reference sequence). The CDR3 loop spans 14 amino acids.

V gene TRBV5-4 combines with J gene TRBJ1-1; TRBD1 aligns across 12 bases. The J segment lost 1 base and the V segment lost 0 bases, leaving 7 bases of the junction unmatched. CDR3 size: 18 residues. CDR1 SGHNT and CDR2 YYREEE come from the germline V gene (reference sequence). Here the CDR3 reads CASSLGDRGRVGNTEAFF. DNA of the CDR3: TGTGCCAGCAGCTTGGGGGACAGGGGGCGAGTGGGGAACACTGAAGCTTTCTTT.

This clone showed up just a few times. J is TRBJ2-1 and V is TRBV7-3; the D gene is possibly TRBD1 (5 bases). CDR1 and CDR2 (germline): SGHTA, FQGTGA. V shed 4 bases and J shed 9 bases, with 13 bases lying between them. The CDR3 contains 13 residues. This CDR3 reads CASSSGLGSEQFF. As DNA, the CDR3 is TGTGCCAGCAGCTCAGGGCTCGGAAGTGAGCAGTTCTTC.

The rearrangement links TRBV27 to TRBJ1-1; D gene uncertain. This CDR3 is built from 13 residues. CDR1 is MNHEY and CDR2 is SMNVEV in the germline V gene (reference sequence). The germline V and J ends were trimmed by 1 base and 6 bases, with 9 bases remaining between them. This CDR3 reads CASSLLGISEAFF. The CDR3 region has the DNA TGTGCCAGCAGTTTATTGGGAATTTCTGAAGCTTTCTTT.

The chain has TRBV28 and TRBJ1-1; possible D gene TRBD1, 5 bases. This CDR3 is built from 14 residues. The ends were cut back, 7 bases at V and 6 bases at J, with 18 bases in the middle. CDR1 is MDHEN, CDR2 SYDVKM, per germline. In nucleotides, the CDR3 is TGTGCCAGCACCTGGCAGGGAACTCGGGCTGAAGCTTTCTTT. Its translation is CASTWQGTRAEAFF.

This clone was counted only a few times. The chain employs TRBV7-9 and TRBJ2-7, with D possibly matching TRBD1 (6 bases). The V and J ends lost 2 bases and 6 bases respectively, with 11 bases between them. CDR1 and CDR2 (germline): SEHNR, FQNEAQ (reference sequence). The CDR3 is 13 amino acids. This chain's CDR3 is CASSLRGFGEQYF. The CDR3 bases are TGTGCCAGCAGCTTAAGGGGGTTCGGCGAGCAGTACTTC.

The chain joins TRBV5-4 to TRBJ1-4; possible D gene TRBD1, 5 bases. The CDR3 sequence is 14 residues long. Germline V gene sequence: CDR1 SGHNT, CDR2 YYREEE (reference sequence). V lost 4 bases, J lost 5 bases, and 12 bases lay in between. The CDR3 DNA follows: TGTGCCAGCAGCACCCAAGAGGGGAATGAAAAACTGTTTTTT. It codes for CASSTQEGNEKLFF.

By share, this clone counts as medium-sized (0.01 to 0.1%). V gene TRBV27 combines with J gene TRBJ2-7; TRBD2 might be the D (6 bases). The CDR3 spans 15 residues. The V end lost 0 bases, the J end lost 12 bases, and 21 bases lay between the germline ends. CDR1 is MNHEY, CDR2 SMNVEV, per germline (reference sequence). In DNA form, the CDR3 reads TGTGCCAGCAGTTTATCGGTTGGAGGGTTGGGAATGGTGTACTTC. Protein sequence: CASSLSVGGLGMVYF.

In its sample, this clone was seen a few times. The chain uses TRBV4-1 and TRBJ1-1, with D hard to call. This CDR3 is built from 9 residues. CDR1 is MGHRA and CDR2 is YSYEKL in the germline V gene. The V gene lost 8 bases and the J gene lost 11 bases, with 9 bases spanning the gap. In nucleotides, the CDR3 is TGCGCCAGCGGACGTTGGGCTTTCTTT. It translates to CASGRWAFF.

The rearrangement links TRBV7-9 to TRBJ2-7; the D gene could be TRBD1 or TRBD2 (5 bases each). V lost 5 bases and J 2 bases, leaving 13 bases between the germline ends. CDR1 SEHNR and CDR2 FQNEAQ come from the germline V gene (reference sequence). This CDR3 contains 14 residues. This CDR3 reads CASSPGDLTYEQYF. The CDR3 nucleotides are TGTGCCAGCAGCCCCGGGGACCTTACCTACGAGCAGTACTTC.

V usage is TRBV11-2 and J usage is TRBJ2-2, with D maybe TRBD1 (5 bases). The V gene lost 0 bases and the J gene lost 5 bases, with 19 bases spanning the gap. Germline V gives CDR1 SGHAT, CDR2 FQNNGV. The CDR3 totals 18 residues. The CDR3 protein is CASSLDQGIPLTTGELFF. For the CDR3, the DNA is TGTGCCAGCAGCTTAGATCAGGGTATCCCCCTTACTACCGGGGAGCTGTTTTTT.

This chain uses TRBV5-4 with TRBJ2-5; no reliable D call. With the DNA end fitting TRBJ2-7 better, the J assignment may be wrong. CDR1 and CDR2 from the germline V gene are SGHNT and YYREEE (reference sequence). This CDR3 region has 13 residues. In DNA form, the CDR3 reads TGTGCCAGCAGCTTGCAGGTATCCTACGAGCAGTACTTC. Translation gives CASSLQVSYEQYF.

The J gene is TRBJ2-5, the V gene TRBV10-1; D not certain. Per germline, CDR1 WNHNN and CDR2 SYGVQD (reference sequence). The CDR3 is made up of 10 amino acids. V lost 10 bases, J lost 3 bases, and 6 bases lay in between. The CDR3 sequence: CANIKETQYF. The CDR3 DNA reads TGCGCCAACATCAAAGAGACCCAGTACTTC.

About this clone: A much larger clone sits a single nucleotide away, making a read error possible. The sample holds other DNA sequences that translate to the same CDR3. The V gene is TRBV6-1, the J gene TRBJ1-2, with 7 bases that match TRBD1. V gave up 4 bases and J gave up 11 bases; unmatched junction bases: 19. Germline V gives CDR1 MNHNS, CDR2 SASEGT. The CDR3 length is 16 residues. CDR3 amino acids: CASSADGQAPLPGYTF. The CDR3 nucleotides are TGTGCCAGCAGTGCAGATGGACAGGCCCCATTACCGGGATACACCTTC.

This clone turned up a few times. The chain links TRBV9 to TRBJ2-1; maybe TRBD2 (5 bases). V lost 0 bases, J lost 2 bases, and 9 bases lay in between. Germline CDR1 SGDLS, CDR2 YYNGEE. The length of the CDR3 is 15 residues. CDR3 DNA: TGTGCCAGCAGCGTAGCACCTAGCCCCTACAATGAGCAGTTCTTC. Its translation is CASSVAPSPYNEQFF.

This chain links TRBV2 with TRBJ1-5; perhaps TRBD1 as D (6 bases). This CDR3 spans 13 amino acids. Germline CDR1 SNHLY, CDR2 FYNNEI. Trimming removed 6 bases at V and 1 base at J, with 7 bases between. CDR3 in amino acids: CASRGQSNQPQHF. CDR3 in DNA: TGTGCCAGCAGAGGACAGAGCAATCAGCCCCAGCATTTT.

V is TRBV18 and J is TRBJ1-2, with TRBD1 matching 10 bases. The germline CDR1 and CDR2 sequences are KGHSH and LQKENI. This CDR3 has 14 residues. V lost 3 bases to trimming and J lost 7 bases; unmatched junction nucleotides: 5. CDR3 amino acids: CASSPEGQGSGYTF. DNA for the CDR3: TGTGCCAGCTCACCCGAGGGACAGGGGAGTGGCTACACCTTC.

The genes are TRBV9 and TRBJ2-2; TRBD2 aligns across 9 bases. V lost 0 bases to trimming and J lost 2 bases; unmatched junction nucleotides: 2. The CDR3 is 16 residues long. Germline V gene data show CDR1 as SGDLS and CDR2 as YYNGEE. In DNA, the CDR3 is TGTGCCAGCAGCGTAGGGGGACTAGCAAACACCGGGGAGCTGTTTTTT. This encodes CASSVGGLANTGELFF.

This clone was seen only a few times. The chain couples TRBV15 to TRBJ1-2; 9 nucleotides line up with TRBD1. With 1 base clipped from V and 8 bases from J, the junction kept 8 bases outside the gene matches. In germline, CDR1 is LNHNV, CDR2 YYDKDF (reference sequence). The CDR3 extends over 15 amino acids. CDR3 coding DNA: TGTGCCACCAGCAGAGCTAGGACAGGGGCTGAGGGCTACACCTTC. It is translated as CATSRARTGAEGYTF.

This clone was observed a handful of times. The chain uses TRBV28 and TRBJ1-1, with D perhaps TRBD1 (5 bases). The CDR3 totals 13 residues. CDR1 and CDR2 (germline): MDHEN, SYDVKM. V was trimmed by 7 bases and J by 0 bases, leaving 9 bases between them. CDR3 coding DNA: TGTGCCAGCACGGGACGGCTGAACACTGAAGCTTTCTTT. Its translation: CASTGRLNTEAFF.

This clone was seen only a few times. This sequence joins TRBV18 and TRBJ1-5; TRBD1 matches 7 bases. The CDR3 has 16 amino acids. Per the germline V gene, CDR1 is KGHSH and CDR2 is LQKENI. The V segment lost 2 bases and the J segment 0 bases; nucleotides outside the gene matches: 4. The CDR3 nucleotides are TGTGCCAGCTCACCAGTAGGGGGCTATAGCAATCAGCCCCAGCATTTT. Amino acid sequence: CASSPVGGYSNQPQHF.